The following is a T cell receptor beta chain sequence with its context. The germline gene is not matched at one end of the junction; a read error may be the cause. This specimen comes from a study of shared clonotypes between healthy human individuals. The CDR3 is 15 residues long. Clones were read by immunoSEQ multiplex PCR, and TCRdb kept only the in-frame ones, dropping some. The table includes hundreds of thousands of clones, less than 80% detected once. The receptor was derived from a woman in her 30s in good health. Source material: memory CD4+ T cells sorted from blood. The subset here: CD45RA-negative fraction. The V and J genes are TRBV5-3 and TRBJ2-3; TRBD2 agrees at 9 bases. TRBV5-3 is an ORF, with its function uncertain. The CDR3 region has the DNA TGTGCCAGCAGCTTGAGAGCGGGAGGTGTAGATACGCAGTATTTT. Amino acids: CASSLRAGGVDTQYF.